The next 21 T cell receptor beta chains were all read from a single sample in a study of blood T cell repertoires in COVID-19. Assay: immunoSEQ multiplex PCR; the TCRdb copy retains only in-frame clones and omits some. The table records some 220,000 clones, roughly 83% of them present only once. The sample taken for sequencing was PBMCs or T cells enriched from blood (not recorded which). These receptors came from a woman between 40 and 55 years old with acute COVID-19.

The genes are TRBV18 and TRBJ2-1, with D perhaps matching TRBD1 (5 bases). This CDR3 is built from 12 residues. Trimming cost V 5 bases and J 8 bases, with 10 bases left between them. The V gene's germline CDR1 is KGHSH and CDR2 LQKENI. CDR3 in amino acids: CASSEQADEQFF. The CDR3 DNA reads TGTGCCAGCTCAGAACAGGCTGATGAGCAGTTCTTC.

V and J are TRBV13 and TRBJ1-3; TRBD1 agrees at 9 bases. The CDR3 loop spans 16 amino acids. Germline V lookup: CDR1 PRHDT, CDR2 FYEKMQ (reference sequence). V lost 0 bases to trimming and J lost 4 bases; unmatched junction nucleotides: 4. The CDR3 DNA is TGTGCCAGCAGCTTAGGACGAGGGACAGGGGGAAACACCATATATTTT. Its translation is CASSLGRGTGGNTIYF.

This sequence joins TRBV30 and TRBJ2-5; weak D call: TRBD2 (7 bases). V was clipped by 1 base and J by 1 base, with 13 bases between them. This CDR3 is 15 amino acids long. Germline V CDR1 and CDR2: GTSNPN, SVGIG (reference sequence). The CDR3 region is CAWSGGASGQETQYF. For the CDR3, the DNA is TGTGCCTGGAGTGGGGGGGCTAGCGGCCAAGAGACCCAGTACTTC.

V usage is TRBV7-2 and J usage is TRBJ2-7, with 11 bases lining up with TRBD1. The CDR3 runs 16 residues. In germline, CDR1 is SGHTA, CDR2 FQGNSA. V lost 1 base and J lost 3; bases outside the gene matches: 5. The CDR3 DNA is TGTGCCAGCAGCTTAGTCCCCGGGACAGGGGGCTACGAGCAGTACTTC. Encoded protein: CASSLVPGTGGYEQYF.

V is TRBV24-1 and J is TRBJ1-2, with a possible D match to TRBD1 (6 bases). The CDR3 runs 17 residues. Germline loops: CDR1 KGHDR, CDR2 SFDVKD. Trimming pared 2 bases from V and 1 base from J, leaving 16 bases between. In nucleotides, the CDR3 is TGTGCCACCAGTGATTCTATACAGGGACCGAATAACTATGGCTACACCTTC. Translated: CATSDSIQGPNNYGYTF.

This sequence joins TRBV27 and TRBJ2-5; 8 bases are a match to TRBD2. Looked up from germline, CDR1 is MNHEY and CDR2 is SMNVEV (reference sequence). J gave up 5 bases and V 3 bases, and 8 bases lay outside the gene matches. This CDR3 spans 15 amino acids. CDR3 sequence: CASSFFGGATETQYF. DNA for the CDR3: TGTGCCAGCAGTTTCTTCGGGGGGGCTACGGAGACCCAGTACTTC.

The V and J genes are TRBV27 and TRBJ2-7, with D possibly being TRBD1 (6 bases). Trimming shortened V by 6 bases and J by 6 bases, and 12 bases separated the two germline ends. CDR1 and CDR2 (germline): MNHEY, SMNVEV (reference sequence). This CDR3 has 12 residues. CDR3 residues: CASRLGAGEQYF. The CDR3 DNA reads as TGTGCCAGCAGGTTGGGGGCCGGCGAGCAGTACTTC.

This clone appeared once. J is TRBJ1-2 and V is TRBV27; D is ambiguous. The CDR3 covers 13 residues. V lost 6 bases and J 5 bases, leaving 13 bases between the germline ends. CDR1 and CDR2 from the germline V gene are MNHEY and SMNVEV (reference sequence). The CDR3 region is CASSPLTGYGYTF. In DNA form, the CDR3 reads TGTGCCAGCAGCCCCCTTACGGGTTATGGCTACACCTTC.

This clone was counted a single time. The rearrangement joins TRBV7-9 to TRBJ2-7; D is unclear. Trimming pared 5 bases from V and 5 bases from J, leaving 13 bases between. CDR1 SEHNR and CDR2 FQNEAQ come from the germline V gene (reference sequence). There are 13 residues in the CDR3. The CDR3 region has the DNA TGTGCCAGCAGCCCCCCGGGTTACAACGAGCAGTACTTC. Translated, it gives CASSPPGYNEQYF.

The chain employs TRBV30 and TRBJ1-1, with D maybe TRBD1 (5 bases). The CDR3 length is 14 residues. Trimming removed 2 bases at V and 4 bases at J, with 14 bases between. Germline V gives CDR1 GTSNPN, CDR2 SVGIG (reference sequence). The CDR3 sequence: CAWSPTDAATEAFF. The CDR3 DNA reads TGTGCCTGGAGTCCGACAGACGCCGCCACTGAAGCTTTCTTT. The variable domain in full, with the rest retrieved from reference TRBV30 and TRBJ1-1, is SQTIHQWPATLVQPVGSPLSLECTVEGTSNPNLYWYRQAAGRGLQLLFYSVGIGQISSEVPQNLSASRPQDRQFILSSKKLLLSDSGFYLCAWSPTDAATEAFFGQGTRLTVV.

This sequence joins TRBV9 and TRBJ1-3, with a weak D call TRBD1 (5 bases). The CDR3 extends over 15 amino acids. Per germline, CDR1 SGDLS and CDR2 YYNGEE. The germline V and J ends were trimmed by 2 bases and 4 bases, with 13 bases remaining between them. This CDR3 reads CASSVRESAGNTIYF. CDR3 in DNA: TGTGCCAGCAGCGTCAGGGAATCGGCGGGAAACACCATATATTTT.

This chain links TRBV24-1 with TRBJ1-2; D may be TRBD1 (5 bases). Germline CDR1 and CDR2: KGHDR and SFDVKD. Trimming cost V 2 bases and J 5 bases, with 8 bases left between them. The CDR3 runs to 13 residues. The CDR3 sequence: CATSDSQGYGYTF. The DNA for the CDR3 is TGTGCCACCAGTGATTCTCAGGGATATGGCTACACCTTC.

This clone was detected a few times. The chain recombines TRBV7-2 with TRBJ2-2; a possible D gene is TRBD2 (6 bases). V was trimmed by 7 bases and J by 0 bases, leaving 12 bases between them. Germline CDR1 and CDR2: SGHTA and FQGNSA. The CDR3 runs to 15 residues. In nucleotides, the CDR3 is TGTGCCAGCACCCCCGGAGGGCCGAACACCGGGGAGCTGTTTTTT. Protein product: CASTPGGPNTGELFF.

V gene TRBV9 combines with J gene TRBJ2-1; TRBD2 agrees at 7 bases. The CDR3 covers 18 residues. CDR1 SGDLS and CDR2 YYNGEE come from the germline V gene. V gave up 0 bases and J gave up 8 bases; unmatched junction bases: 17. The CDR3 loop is CASSVASWGRAFVDEQFF. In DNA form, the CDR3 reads TGTGCCAGCAGCGTAGCTAGTTGGGGGAGGGCCTTTGTGGATGAGCAGTTCTTC.

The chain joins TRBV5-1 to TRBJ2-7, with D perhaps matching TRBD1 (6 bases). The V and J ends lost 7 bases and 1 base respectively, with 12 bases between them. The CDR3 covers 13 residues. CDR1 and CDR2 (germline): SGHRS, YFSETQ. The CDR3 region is CASAPDRSYEQYF. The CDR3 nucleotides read TGCGCCAGCGCTCCCGACAGGTCCTACGAGCAGTACTTC.

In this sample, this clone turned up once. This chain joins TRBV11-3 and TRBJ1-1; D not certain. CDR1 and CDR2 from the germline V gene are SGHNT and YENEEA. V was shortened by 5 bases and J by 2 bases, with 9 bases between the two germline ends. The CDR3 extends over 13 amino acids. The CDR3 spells CASSPEVNTEAFF. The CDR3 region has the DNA TGTGCCAGCAGCCCAGAAGTAAACACTGAAGCTTTCTTT.

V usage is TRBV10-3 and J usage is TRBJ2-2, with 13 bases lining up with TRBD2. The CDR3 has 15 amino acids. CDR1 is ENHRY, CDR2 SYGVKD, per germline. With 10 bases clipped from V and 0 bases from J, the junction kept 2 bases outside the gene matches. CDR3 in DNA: TGTGCCACACTAGCGGGGGGGCCGAACACCGGGGAGCTGTTTTTT. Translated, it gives CATLAGGPNTGELFF.

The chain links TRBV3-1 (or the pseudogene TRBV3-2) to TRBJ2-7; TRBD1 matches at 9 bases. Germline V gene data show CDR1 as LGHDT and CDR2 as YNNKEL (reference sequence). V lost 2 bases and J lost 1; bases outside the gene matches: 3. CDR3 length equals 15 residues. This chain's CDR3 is CASSQRGQGSYEQYF. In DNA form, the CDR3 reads TGTGCCAGCAGCCAAAGGGGACAGGGATCCTACGAGCAGTACTTC.

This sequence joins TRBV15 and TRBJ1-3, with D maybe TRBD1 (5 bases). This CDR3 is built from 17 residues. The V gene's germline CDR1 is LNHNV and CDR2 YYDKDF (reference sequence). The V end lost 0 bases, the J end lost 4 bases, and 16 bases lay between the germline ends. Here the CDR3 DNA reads TGTGCCACCAGCAGAGATCGTAAATTGGGGCCGGGAAACACCATATATTTT. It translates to CATSRDRKLGPGNTIYF.

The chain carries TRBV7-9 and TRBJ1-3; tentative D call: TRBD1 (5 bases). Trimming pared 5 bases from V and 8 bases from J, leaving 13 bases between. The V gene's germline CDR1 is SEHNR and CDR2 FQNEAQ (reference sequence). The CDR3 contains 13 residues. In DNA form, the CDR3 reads TGTGCCAGCAGCACCGGGACTCGGGACACCATATATTTT. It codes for CASSTGTRDTIYF.

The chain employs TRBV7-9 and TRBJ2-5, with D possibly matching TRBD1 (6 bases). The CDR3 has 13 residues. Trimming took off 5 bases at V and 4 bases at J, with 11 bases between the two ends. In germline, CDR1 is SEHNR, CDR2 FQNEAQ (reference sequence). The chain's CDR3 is CASSHPDRETQYF. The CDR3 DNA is TGTGCCAGCAGCCATCCGGACAGAGAGACCCAGTACTTC.